This T cell receptor (beta chain) was found in a study of shared clonotypes between healthy human individuals (dated by TCRdb to about 2020). For the wider study: The cohort included a few men and a couple of women between 18 and 49 years of age. For each donor, CD4 naive and CD4 memory were each given three plates, CD8 naive was given two plates, and CD8 memory was given one plate. To estimate repertoire size and how much clonotypes are shared between individuals, the study performed deep sequencing of blood TCR repertoires from 4 to 6 healthy adults. Libraries were prepared and TCR repertoires were sequenced by different laboratories using diverse techniques, in order to increase sequencing depth and limit assay-specific biases. Leukapheresis yielded between about 0.94 and 8.9 billion PBMCs per donor. Results the study describes overall, beyond this receptor: Pairwise subsampling led to the expectation that sequencing depth would affect the degree of clonotype sharing among donors. Larger estimated clonotype richness was generally found for naive subsets than for memory subsets. The genetic and exposure-history diversity represented was limited by the small number of donors. Sharing across a handful of donors was observed for roughly 5.4% of naive CD4, 3% to 4% of naive CD8, about 2.3% of memory CD4, and roughly 0.43% of memory CD8 clonotypes. Compared with non-shared clonotypes, the clonotypes found in all four sorted-subset donors had higher generation probabilities. Sampling was restricted to blood, and TCR repertoires in tissues likely differ from the TCR repertoires found in blood. Even with the large sequencing depth, rarefaction of the sorted-subset datasets indicated that sequencing was incomplete.

CDR3 length: 15 amino acids, cysteine to phenylalanine. Of all the DNA, just the CDR3 is kept, 45 bases in frame from base 1. From the germline V gene, CDR1 is KGHSH and CDR2 is LQKENI. V is clipped by 1 base and J by 4 bases, and the sequence between their germline boundaries is 11 bases long. Comment on this clone: The specificity of this receptor is unknown. No much larger clone exists at a distance of one base, and base qualities are not known.

TCR CDR3 regions were amplified from genomic DNA by multiplex PCR using the deep immunoSEQ assay. Genomic DNA extracted from each cell subset was distributed evenly over all wells of several immunoSEQ 96-well plates, and each plate served as one replicate. For sorted subsets, 150 to 250 ng genomic DNA, equal to tens of thousands of T cell genomes, was loaded into each replicate PCR. Purified libraries were quantified with a Qubit 3.0 fluorometer, sized on a Bioanalyzer 2100, and re-quantified with the KAPA Library Quantification kit. Each immunoSEQ 96-well plate was sequenced on its own single-read 150-cycle Illumina NextSeq 550 flow cell. Turning to the authors' computational methods: Because the immunoSEQ output held only junctional sequences and lacked quality scores, the filtering could not match the filtering applied to full-length reads. To assign V/J genes and CDR3, sequences were annotated against IMGT germline references using PyIR, a Python wrapper for IgBLAST v1.9. Reads with weak V/J assignments (E-value above 1e-6), missing CDR3, stop codons, out-of-frame junctions, or ambiguous translated residues were removed. V3J clonotypes were defined by identical inferred V gene, J gene, and CDR3 amino acid sequence. Percentage overlap between repertoires was calculated by dividing the number of shared unique clonotypes by the size of the smaller repertoire. Three approaches were used to assess repertoire richness: RTK rarefaction, the Chao1 estimator, and Recon v2.1 estimates of unobserved clonotypes. For all TCRbeta clonotypes obtained by the gDNA method from a few donors, generation probabilities were computed with OLGA. TCRdb re-hosts the immuneACCESS table, in-frame sequences only. Its copies lack some clones; in the studies checked, an unresolved V gene accounts for under half of them, and the cause for the rest is not known. That table is the source of V, J and clone size, and D and trimming were worked out from the DNA. Within this sample are approximately 1.4 million clones, with 98% of them counted one time only. About 0.4% of the sample belongs to the ten largest clones.

Donors were healthy HIV-negative adults with no recently reported acute infections or vaccinations. Every donor was a Caucasian adult residing in Nashville, Tennessee, USA. CD4+ T cells were enriched by magnetic negative selection, after which naive cells were positively selected on CD45RA and the negative fraction was taken as the memory subset. Blood was obtained by leukapheresis, after which PBMCs were separated by Ficoll-Histopaque density gradient centrifugation and cryopreserved in liquid nitrogen vapor phase. Analytical flow cytometry was used to check the purity and quantity of every magnetically sorted T cell population. From each sorted fraction, genomic DNA was isolated and quantified by UV absorbance on a Nanodrop 2000c.

The receptor comes from a man aged 30 to 39 in good health. Sequencing was performed on naive CD4+ T cells sorted from blood. The cell subset or site label on this specimen signifies: CD45RA+ positively selected. This sequence uses TRBV18 and TRBJ2-1; there is no confident call for the D gene. The DNA is as follows: TGTGCCAGCTCACCACTTACAAGCAGGTACAATGAGCAGTTCTTC. This yields the protein CASSPLTSRYNEQFF.